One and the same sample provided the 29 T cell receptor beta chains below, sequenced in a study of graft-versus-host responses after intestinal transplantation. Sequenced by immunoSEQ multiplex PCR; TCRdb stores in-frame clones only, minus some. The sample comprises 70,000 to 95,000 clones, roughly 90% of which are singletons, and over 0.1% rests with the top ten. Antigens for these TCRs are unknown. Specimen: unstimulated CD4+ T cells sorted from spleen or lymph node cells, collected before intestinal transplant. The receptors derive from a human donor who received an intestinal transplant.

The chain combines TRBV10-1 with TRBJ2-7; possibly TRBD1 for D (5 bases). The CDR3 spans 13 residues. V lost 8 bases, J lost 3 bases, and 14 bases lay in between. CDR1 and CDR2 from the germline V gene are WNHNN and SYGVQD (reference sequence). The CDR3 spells CASGQGPGYEQYF. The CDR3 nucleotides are TGCGCCAGCGGGCAGGGCCCGGGCTACGAGCAGTACTTC.

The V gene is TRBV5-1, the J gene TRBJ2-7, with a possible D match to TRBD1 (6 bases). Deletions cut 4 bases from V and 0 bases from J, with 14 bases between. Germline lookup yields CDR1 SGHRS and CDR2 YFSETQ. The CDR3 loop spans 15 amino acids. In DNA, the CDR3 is TGCGCCAGCAGCCGCGTGGGACAAGTCTCCTACGAGCAGTACTTC. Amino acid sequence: CASSRVGQVSYEQYF.

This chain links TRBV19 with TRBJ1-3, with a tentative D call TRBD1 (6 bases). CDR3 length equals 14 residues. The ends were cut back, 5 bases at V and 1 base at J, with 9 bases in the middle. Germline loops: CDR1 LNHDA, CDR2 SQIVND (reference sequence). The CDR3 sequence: CASSQGRSGNTIYF. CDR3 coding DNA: TGTGCCAGTAGTCAGGGGAGATCTGGAAACACCATATATTTT.

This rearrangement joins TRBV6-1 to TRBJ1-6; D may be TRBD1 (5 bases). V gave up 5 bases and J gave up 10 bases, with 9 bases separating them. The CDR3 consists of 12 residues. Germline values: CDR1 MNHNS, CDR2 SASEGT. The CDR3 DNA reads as TGTGCCAGCAGTCTCTCAGGGTCACCCCTCCACTTT. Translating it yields CASSLSGSPLHF.

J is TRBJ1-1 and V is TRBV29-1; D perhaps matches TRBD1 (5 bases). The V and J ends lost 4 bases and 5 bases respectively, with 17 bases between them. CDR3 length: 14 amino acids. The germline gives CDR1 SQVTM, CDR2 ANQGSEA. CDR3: CSVGSLIRGTEAFF. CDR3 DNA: TGCAGCGTTGGGTCTTTGATCCGGGGGACTGAAGCTTTCTTT.

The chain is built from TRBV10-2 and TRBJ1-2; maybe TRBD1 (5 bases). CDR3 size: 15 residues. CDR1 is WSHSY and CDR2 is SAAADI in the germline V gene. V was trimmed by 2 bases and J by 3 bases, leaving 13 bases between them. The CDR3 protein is CASSENRILDYGYTF. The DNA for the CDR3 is TGCGCCAGCAGTGAGAACAGGATTTTAGACTATGGCTACACCTTC.

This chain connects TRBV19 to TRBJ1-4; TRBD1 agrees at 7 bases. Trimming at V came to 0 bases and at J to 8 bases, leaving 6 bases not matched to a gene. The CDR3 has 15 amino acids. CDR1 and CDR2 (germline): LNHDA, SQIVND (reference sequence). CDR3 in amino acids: CASSIDAAGGEKLFF. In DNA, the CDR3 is TGTGCCAGTAGTATAGATGCGGCAGGGGGGGAAAAACTGTTTTTT. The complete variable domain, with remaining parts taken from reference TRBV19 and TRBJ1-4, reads DGGITQSPKYLFRKEGQNVTLSCEQNLNHDAMYWYRQDPGQGLRLIYYSQIVNDFQKGDIAEGYSVSREKKESFPLTVTSAQKNPTAFYLCASSIDAAGGEKLFFGSGTQLSVL.

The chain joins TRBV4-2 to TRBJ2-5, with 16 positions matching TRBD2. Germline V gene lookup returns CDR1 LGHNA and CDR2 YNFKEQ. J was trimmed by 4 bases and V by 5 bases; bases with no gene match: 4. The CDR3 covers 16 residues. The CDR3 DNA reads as TGTGCCAGCAGCGGGGGACTAGCGGGGGGGAGAGAGACCCAGTACTTC. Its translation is CASSGGLAGGRETQYF.

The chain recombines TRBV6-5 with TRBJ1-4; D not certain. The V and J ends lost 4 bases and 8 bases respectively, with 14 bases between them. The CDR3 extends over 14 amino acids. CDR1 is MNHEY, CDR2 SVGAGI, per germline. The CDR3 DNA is TGTGCCAGCAGTTCCCCGCCGTTTGGCGAAAAACTGTTTTTT. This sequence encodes CASSSPPFGEKLFF.

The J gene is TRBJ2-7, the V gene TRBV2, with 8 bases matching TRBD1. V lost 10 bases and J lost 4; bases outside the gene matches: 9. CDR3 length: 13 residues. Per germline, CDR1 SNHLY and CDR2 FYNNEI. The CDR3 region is CATGRTGTYEQYF. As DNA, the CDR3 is TGTGCCACAGGTAGGACAGGGACTTACGAGCAGTACTTC.

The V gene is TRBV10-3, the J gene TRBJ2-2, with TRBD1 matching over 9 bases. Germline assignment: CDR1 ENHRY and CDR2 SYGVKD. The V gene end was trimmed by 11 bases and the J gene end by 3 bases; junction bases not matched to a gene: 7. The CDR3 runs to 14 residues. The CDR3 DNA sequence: TGTGCCGCCAACAGGGGGCAGGACACCGGGGAGCTGTTTTTT. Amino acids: CAANRGQDTGELFF.

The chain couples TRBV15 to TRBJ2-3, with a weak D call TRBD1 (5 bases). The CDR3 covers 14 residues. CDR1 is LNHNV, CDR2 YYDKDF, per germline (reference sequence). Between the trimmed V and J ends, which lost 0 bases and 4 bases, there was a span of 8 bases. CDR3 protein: CATSRDVGPDTQYF. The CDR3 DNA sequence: TGTGCCACCAGCAGAGATGTGGGGCCAGATACGCAGTATTTT. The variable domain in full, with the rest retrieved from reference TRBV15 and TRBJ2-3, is DAMVIQNPRYQVTQFGKPVTLSCSQTLNHNVMYWYQQKSSQAPKLLFHYYDKDFNNEADTPDNFQSRRPNTSFCFLDIRSPGLGDTAMYLCATSRDVGPDTQYFGPGTRLTVL.

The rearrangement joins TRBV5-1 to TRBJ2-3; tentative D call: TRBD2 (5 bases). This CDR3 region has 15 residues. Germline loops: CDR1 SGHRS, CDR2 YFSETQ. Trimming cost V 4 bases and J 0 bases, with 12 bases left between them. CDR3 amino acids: CASSEPGSSTDTQYF. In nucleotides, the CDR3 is TGCGCCAGCAGCGAACCGGGGTCTAGCACAGATACGCAGTATTTT.

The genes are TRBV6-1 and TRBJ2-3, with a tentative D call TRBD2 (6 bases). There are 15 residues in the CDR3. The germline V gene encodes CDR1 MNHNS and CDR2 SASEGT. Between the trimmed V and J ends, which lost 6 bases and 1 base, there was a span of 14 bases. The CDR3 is CASRRLGGGTDTQYF. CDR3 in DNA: TGTGCCAGCAGGCGGCTGGGCGGGGGCACAGATACGCAGTATTTT.

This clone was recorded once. The CDR3, as DNA: TGTGCCAGCAGCTTAGCGCGAGAGACCCAGTACTTC. Translating gives CASSLARETQYF. The V call is TRBV7-9, the J call TRBJ2-5, with D uncertain. Trimming pared 0 bases from V and 4 bases from J, leaving 3 bases between. Germline V gene data show CDR1 as SEHNR and CDR2 as FQNEAQ (reference sequence). This CDR3 is 12 amino acids long.

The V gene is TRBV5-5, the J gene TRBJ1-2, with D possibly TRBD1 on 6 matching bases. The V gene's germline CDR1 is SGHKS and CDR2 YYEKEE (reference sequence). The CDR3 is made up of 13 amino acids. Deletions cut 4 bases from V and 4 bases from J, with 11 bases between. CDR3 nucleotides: TGTGCCAGCAGCCGGGACATCGCCTATGGCTACACCTTC. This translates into CASSRDIAYGYTF. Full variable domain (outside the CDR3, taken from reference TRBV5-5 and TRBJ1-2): DAGVTQSPTHLIKTRGQQVTLRCSPISGHKSVSWYQQVLGQGPQFIFQYYEKEERGRGNFPDRFSARQFPNYSSELNVNALLLGDSALYLCASSRDIAYGYTFGSGTRLTVV.

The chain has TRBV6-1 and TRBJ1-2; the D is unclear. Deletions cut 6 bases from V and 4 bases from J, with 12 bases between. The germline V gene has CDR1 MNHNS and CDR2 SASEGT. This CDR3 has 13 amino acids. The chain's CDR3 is CASSEPGFYGYTF. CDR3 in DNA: TGTGCCAGCAGCGAGCCGGGGTTCTATGGCTACACCTTC.

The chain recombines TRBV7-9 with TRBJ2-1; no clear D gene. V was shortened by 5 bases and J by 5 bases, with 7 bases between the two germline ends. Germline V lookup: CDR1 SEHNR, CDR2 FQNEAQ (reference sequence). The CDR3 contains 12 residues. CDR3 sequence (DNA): TGTGCCAGCAGCCCCCAGGACAATGAGCAGTTCTTC. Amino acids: CASSPQDNEQFF.

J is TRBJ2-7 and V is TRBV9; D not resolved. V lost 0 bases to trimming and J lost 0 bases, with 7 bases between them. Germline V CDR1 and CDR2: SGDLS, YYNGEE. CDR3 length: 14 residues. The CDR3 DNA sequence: TGTGCCAGCAGCGTAGGGGCCTTCTCCTACGAGCAGTACTTC. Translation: CASSVGAFSYEQYF.

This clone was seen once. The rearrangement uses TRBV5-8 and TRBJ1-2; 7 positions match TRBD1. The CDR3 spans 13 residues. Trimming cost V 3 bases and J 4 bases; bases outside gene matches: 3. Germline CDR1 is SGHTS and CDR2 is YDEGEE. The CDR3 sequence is CASSSTGLYGYTF. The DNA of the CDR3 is TGTGCCAGCAGCTCGACAGGGCTCTATGGCTACACCTTC.

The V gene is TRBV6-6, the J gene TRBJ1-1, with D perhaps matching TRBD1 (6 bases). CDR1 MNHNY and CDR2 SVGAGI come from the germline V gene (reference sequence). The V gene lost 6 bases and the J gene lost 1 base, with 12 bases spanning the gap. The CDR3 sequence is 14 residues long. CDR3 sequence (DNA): TGTGCCAGCAGCAGACCGGGACAGAACACTGAAGCTTTCTTT. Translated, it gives CASSRPGQNTEAFF.

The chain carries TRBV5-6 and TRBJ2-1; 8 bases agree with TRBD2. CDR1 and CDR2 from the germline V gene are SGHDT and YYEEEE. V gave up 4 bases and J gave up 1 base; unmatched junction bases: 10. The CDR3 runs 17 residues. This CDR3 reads CASSRRGSGGSYNEQFF. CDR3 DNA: TGTGCCAGCAGCCGGAGGGGGAGCGGGGGATCCTACAATGAGCAGTTCTTC.

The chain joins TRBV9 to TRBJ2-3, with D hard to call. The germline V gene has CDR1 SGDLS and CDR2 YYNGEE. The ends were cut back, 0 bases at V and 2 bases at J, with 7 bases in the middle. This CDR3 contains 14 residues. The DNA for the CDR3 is TGTGCCAGCAGCGTAGACTGGTCCACAGATACGCAGTATTTT. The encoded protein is CASSVDWSTDTQYF.

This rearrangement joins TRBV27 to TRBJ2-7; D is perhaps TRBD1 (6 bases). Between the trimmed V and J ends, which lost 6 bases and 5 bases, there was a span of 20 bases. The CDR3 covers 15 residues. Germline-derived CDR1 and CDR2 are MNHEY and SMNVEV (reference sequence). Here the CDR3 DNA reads TGTGCCAGCAGCCCCCTTGGCAGGGGTCGACACGAGCAGTACTTC. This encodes CASSPLGRGRHEQYF.

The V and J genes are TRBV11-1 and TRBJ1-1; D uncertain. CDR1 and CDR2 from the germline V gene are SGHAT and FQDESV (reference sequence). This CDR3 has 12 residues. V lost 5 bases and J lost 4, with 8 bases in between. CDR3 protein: CASSPGVTEAFF. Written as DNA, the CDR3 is TGTGCCAGCAGCCCCGGGGTCACTGAAGCTTTCTTT.

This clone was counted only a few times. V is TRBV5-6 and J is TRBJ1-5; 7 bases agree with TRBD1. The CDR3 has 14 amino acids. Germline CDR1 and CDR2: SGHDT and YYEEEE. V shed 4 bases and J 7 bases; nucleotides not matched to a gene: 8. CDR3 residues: CASSDDRVGQPQHF. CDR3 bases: TGTGCCAGCAGCGACGACAGGGTCGGCCAGCCCCAGCATTTT.

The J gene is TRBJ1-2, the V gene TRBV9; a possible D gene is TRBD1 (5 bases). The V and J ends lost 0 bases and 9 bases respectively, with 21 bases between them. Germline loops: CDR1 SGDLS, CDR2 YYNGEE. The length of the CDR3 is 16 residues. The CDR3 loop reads CASSVDGGVNRGSYTF. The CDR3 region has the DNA TGTGCCAGCAGCGTAGACGGGGGGGTGAACAGAGGTAGCTACACCTTC. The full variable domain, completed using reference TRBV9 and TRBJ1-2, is DSGVTQTPKHLITATGQRVTLRCSPRSGDLSVYWYQQSLDQGLQFLIQYYNGEERAKGNILERFSAQQFPDLHSELNLSSLELGDSALYFCASSVDGGVNRGSYTFGSGTRLTVV.

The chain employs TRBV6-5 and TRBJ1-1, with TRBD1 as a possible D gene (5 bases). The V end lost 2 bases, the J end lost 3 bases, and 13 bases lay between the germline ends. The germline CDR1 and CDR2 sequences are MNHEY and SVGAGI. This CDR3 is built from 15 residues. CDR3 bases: TGTGCCAGCAGTTACATCCAGGGTGGGTACACTGAAGCTTTCTTT. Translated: CASSYIQGGYTEAFF.

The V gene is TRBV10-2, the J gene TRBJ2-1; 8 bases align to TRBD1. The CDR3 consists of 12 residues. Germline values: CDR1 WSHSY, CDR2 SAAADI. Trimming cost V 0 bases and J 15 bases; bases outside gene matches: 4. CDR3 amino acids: CASSESRGRWFF. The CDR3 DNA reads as TGCGCCAGCAGTGAGTCCAGGGGGCGGTGGTTCTTC.